This T cell receptor beta chain was recorded in a study of blood T cell repertoires in COVID-19. About the research overall: Samples came from the United States, Italy and Spain, spanning acute and convalescent COVID-19. From T cells, B-cell-depleted T cells, or PBMCs came the material, which was cDNA or gDNA.

Original processing notes: Reference gene primers were amplified, and this amplification served to estimate nucleated cell counts. TCRdb's table, derived via immunoSEQ multiplex PCR, lists solely in-frame clones and lacks some. V and J calls and clone size are given by that table; D and trimming were obtained from the DNA. The repertoire holds around 220,000 clones, with around 84% as singletons. Trimming removed 7 bases at V and 9 bases at J, with 19 bases between. This CDR3 is 15 amino acids long. Germline V gene data show CDR1 as SNHLY and CDR2 as FYNNEI. This TCR was sampled from a man aged 45-60 years with acute or convalescent COVID-19. The V and J genes are TRBV2 and TRBJ1-6, with D possibly TRBD1 on 5 matching bases. The sample taken for sequencing was peripheral blood. Here the CDR3 reads CASISLTVQGSPLHF. For the CDR3, the DNA is TGTGCCAGCATTTCCTTGACAGTTCAGGGTTCACCCCTCCACTTT.